The rows below give T cell receptor beta chains drawn from one sample of a study of blood T cell repertoires in COVID-19. TCRdb's table, derived via immunoSEQ multiplex PCR, lists solely in-frame clones and lacks some. The data show approximately 210,000 clones, over 75% seen once. Material: peripheral blood. All receptors derive from a man between 35 and 55 years old with active or convalescent COVID-19. Both conserved end residues are part of each CDR3. The D gene is left open where the match is weak. Expanded clones are given a class, and other clones once, few, many or no size at all.

CDR3 DNA	CDR3 protein	clone size	V gene	D gene	J gene
TGTGCCAGTAGTAAAGCTGGGAGGACTGAAGCTTTCTTT	CASSKAGRTEAFF	NA	TRBV19	NA	TRBJ1-1
TGCAGTGCTAGTTCCGATCGGCAGACATATGGCTACACCTTC	CSASSDRQTYGYTF	NA	TRBV20-1	NA	TRBJ1-2
TGCGCCAGCAGCCAAGTTTCGGAGCCAAACTATGGCTACACCTTC	CASSQVSEPNYGYTF	NA	TRBV4-1	NA	TRBJ1-2
TGTGCCAGCAGCCCCCTCCCTCGGGATTCACCCCTCCACTTT	CASSPLPRDSPLHF	once	TRBV6-5	NA	TRBJ1-6
TGTGCCAGCACCCAGGGACTAGCGGGACGGAACCGCTACACCGGGGAGCTGTTTTTT	CASTQGLAGRNRYTGELFF	NA	TRBV2	TRBD2	TRBJ2-2
TGTGCCAGCAGTTTATATGCAGGAACCTACGAGCAGTACTTC	CASSLYAGTYEQYF	NA	TRBV28	NA	TRBJ2-7
TGTGCCAGCAGTTACAGTAGAGGGTCACCCCTCCACTTT	CASSYSRGSPLHF	NA	TRBV6-5	NA	TRBJ1-6
TGTGCCAGCAGCCAGCCCGGGACATCCTATTATGGCTACACCTTC	CASSQPGTSYYGYTF	NA	TRBV4-2	NA	TRBJ1-2
TGTGCCAGCAGTGTTTCATCCTCCGGGGTCGGGGAGCTGTTTTTT	CASSVSSSGVGELFF	NA	TRBV2	NA	TRBJ2-2
TGTGCCAGCAGCGCGCCGGAGTACACTGAAGCTTTCTTT	CASSAPEYTEAFF	NA	TRBV28	NA	TRBJ1-1
TGTGCCAGCTCTACAAACCGGGACATCCAATCATATCAGCCCCAGCATTTT	CASSTNRDIQSYQPQHF	NA	TRBV14	NA	TRBJ1-5
TGTGCCAGCAGTCCATCGGGACAGGGGGAGGGCGGGGAGCTGTTTTTT	CASSPSGQGEGGELFF	NA	TRBV27	TRBD1	TRBJ2-2
TGTGCCAGCAGTTTTCGGGTGCAAACAGGGGGGAAGGGGACTGAAGCTTTCTTT	CASSFRVQTGGKGTEAFF	NA	TRBV27	TRBD1	TRBJ1-1
TGTGCCAGCAGCCAAGGGGTGCGGCTAGACTACGAGCAGTACTTC	CASSQGVRLDYEQYF	NA	TRBV4-2	NA	TRBJ2-7
TGTGCCAGCAGTTTAAGGGGAGCGGGAGGCGGCAATGAGCAGTTCTTC	CASSLRGAGGGNEQFF	NA	TRBV28	TRBD2	TRBJ2-1
TGTGCCAGCAGCTTAACTGCGGGGGGCTACACTGAAGCTTTCTTT	CASSLTAGGYTEAFF	NA	TRBV7-3	NA	TRBJ1-1
TGTGCCAGCAGCGTACAGGGGACCGGGGAGCTGTTTTTT	CASSVQGTGELFF	NA	TRBV7-8	TRBD1	TRBJ2-2
TGTGCCAGCAGGGTATCACAGTCTAACTATGGCTACACCTTC	CASRVSQSNYGYTF	NA	TRBV6-5	NA	TRBJ1-2
TGTGCCAGCAGCCGGGGGGACCACTATTCACCCCTCCACTTT	CASSRGDHYSPLHF	NA	TRBV28	NA	TRBJ1-6
TGCGCCAGCAGCGGTGGACAGGGGGCGATCAATGAGCAGTTCTTC	CASSGGQGAINEQFF	once	TRBV5-1	TRBD1	TRBJ2-1
TGTGCCAGCACAACTTCCGGGACAGGGGCGTATGGCTACACCTTC	CASTTSGTGAYGYTF	NA	TRBV28	TRBD1	TRBJ1-2
TGCGCCATTCGACCGGGGGGAATAGGGCAGTACTTC	CAIRPGGIGQYF	once	TRBV10-2	TRBD2	TRBJ2-7
TGCGCCAGCAGCTTGGGCAGCGGGAGTGAGTACGAGCAGTACTTC	CASSLGSGSEYEQYF	NA	TRBV5-1	TRBD2	TRBJ2-7
TGTGCCAGCATAGGAGCCTACGAGCAGTACTTC	CASIGAYEQYF	NA	TRBV27	NA	TRBJ2-7
TGTGCCAGCAGCCCACAGTACTATGGCTACACCTTC	CASSPQYYGYTF	NA	TRBV5-6	NA	TRBJ1-2
TGTGCCAGCAGATTGACTAGCGGGAGAGCAGATACGCAGTATTTT	CASRLTSGRADTQYF	once	TRBV5-4	TRBD2	TRBJ2-3
TGTGCCAGCAGCGAACCGGGACTAGCGGCGAAGACCCAGTACTTC	CASSEPGLAAKTQYF	NA	TRBV21-1	NA	TRBJ2-5
TGTGCCAGCAGTACCTCCCGGGACACTTTCCAGTACACCTTC	CASSTSRDTFQYTF	NA	TRBV7-9	NA	TRBJ1-2
TGTGCCAGCAACACAGGGCGACGAGCTTTCTTT	CASNTGRRAFF	NA	TRBV6-5	NA	TRBJ1-1
TGTGCCAGCCGGGACAGGGCCTACGAGCAGTACTTC	CASRDRAYEQYF	NA	TRBV12-3/TRBV12-4	TRBD1	TRBJ2-7
TGTGCCACATCACGCCGGGAGGTTTCCTACGAGCAGTACTTC	CATSRREVSYEQYF	NA	TRBV19	TRBD2	TRBJ2-7
TGTGCCAGCAGCCCCAGGGGACAGGGGAAAGATGGCTACACCTTC	CASSPRGQGKDGYTF	NA	TRBV6-5	TRBD1	TRBJ1-2
TGTGCCAGCAGTGCGGGGACAGGGAGCGGCTACACCTTC	CASSAGTGSGYTF	NA	TRBV2	TRBD1	TRBJ1-2
TGTGCCATCAGACAGGGCTTGGACACTGAAGCTTTCTTT	CAIRQGLDTEAFF	NA	TRBV19	TRBD1	TRBJ1-1
TGTGCCTGGACAGGGACACAAGAGACCCAGTACTTC	CAWTGTQETQYF	NA	TRBV30	NA	TRBJ2-5
TGTGCCAGCAGCTTAAATGTCCGGGCCGGGGAGCTGTTTTTT	CASSLNVRAGELFF	NA	TRBV11-2	NA	TRBJ2-2
TGTGCCAGCAGCTTGTCCAGGCCAGGAAACACCATATATTTT	CASSLSRPGNTIYF	NA	TRBV5-6	NA	TRBJ1-3
TGTGCCAGCAAATGGACAGCCGGCACTGAAGCTTTCTTT	CASKWTAGTEAFF	NA	TRBV6-5	NA	TRBJ1-1
TGTGCCAGCAGTTTAGGCGGGACAGGGGCGCCGAACACCGGGGAGCTGTTTTTT	CASSLGGTGAPNTGELFF	NA	TRBV28	TRBD1	TRBJ2-2
TGTGCCAGCAGTTTATCGTTTAGTAGTACAGGGATCCTAAGAGATCAGCCCCAGCATTTT	CASSLSFSSTGILRDQPQHF	NA	TRBV28	NA	TRBJ1-5
TGCAGCGTGGGGGCGGACCCAGGTCAGCCCCAGCATTTT	CSVGADPGQPQHF	NA	TRBV29-1	NA	TRBJ1-5
TGTGCCAGCAGTCCTTACGGAACAGGTTCTTGGGCTTTCTTT	CASSPYGTGSWAFF	NA	TRBV27	NA	TRBJ1-1